This TCR beta chain was identified during a study of T cell repertoires in cytomegalovirus infection. Study details: Both a matching HLA type and CMV infection were indicated by public TCR beta signatures.

Study-wide points: Cumulative frequency of public TCR beta families picked out carriers of CMV plus the relevant HLA. In two of eight donors, the top clonotype was HLA-C-restricted CMV-specific.

V lost 3 bases and J lost 2, with 14 bases in between. This CDR3 spans 15 amino acids. The V gene's germline CDR1 is SEHNR and CDR2 FQNEAQ (reference sequence). Each CDR3 protein is one row after TCRdb ran MiXCR on the reads. The sample yields 200,000 or so distinct CDR3 sequences, 35% to 40% seen once. As for this clonotype: Its target is unknown.

The sequencing used CD8+ T cells from cultured PBMCs, collected from culture after CMV antigen stimulation. The V gene is TRBV7-9, the J gene TRBJ2-7; D remains ambiguous. The TCR originated in a human donor in good health (CMV status not recorded). Some clones in this sample may be carry-over from other donors' samples. DNA of the CDR3: TGTGCCAGCAGCTTGATCGTGTCCCCTGCCTACGAGCAGTACTTC. Its protein product is CASSLIVSPAYEQYF.